These 21 T cell receptor beta chains came from one sample sequenced in a study of breast tumors, draining lymph nodes, adjacent tissues. Samples came from axillary lymph nodes draining the breast cancer. TCRdb called the multiplex PCR reads again in MiXCR, with one record for every CDR3 protein. The data contain about 180,000 distinct CDR3 sequences, 33% of them seen just once; the ten biggest clones take up around 4%. Specimen: axillary lymph node tissue. The receptors derive from a female donor with breast cancer. Some clones in this sample may be carry-over from other donors' samples.

This clonotype appeared many times. The CDR3 loop is CASGGQGSTYNSPLHF. DNA for the CDR3: TGTGCCAGCGGTGGACAGGGCTCTACTTATAATTCACCCCTCCACTTT. The chain uses TRBV6-2 or TRBV6-3 and TRBJ1-6, with 8 bases identical to TRBD1. J lost 4 bases, V lost 8 bases, and 10 bases had no gene match. The CDR3 runs 16 residues. In germline, CDR1 is MNHEY, CDR2 SVGEGT.

The rearrangement joins TRBV20-1 to TRBJ2-3; 8 nucleotides agree with TRBD2. Germline assignment: CDR1 DFQATT and CDR2 SNEGSKA (reference sequence). J gave up 0 bases and V 0 bases, and 8 bases lay outside the gene matches. CDR3 length equals 17 residues. The CDR3 spells CSARDRWASGSTDTQYF. The CDR3 DNA is TGCAGTGCTAGAGATCGATGGGCTAGCGGGAGCACAGATACGCAGTATTTT.

Ten or more counts support this clonotype. The rearrangement joins TRBV7-2 to TRBJ2-5; 8 bases agree with TRBD1. Looked up from germline, CDR1 is SGHTA and CDR2 is FQGNSA. This CDR3 region has 15 residues. The V gene end was trimmed by 5 bases and the J gene end by 2 bases; junction bases not matched to a gene: 7. The CDR3 spells CASSQDQGAQETQYF. DNA for the CDR3: TGTGCCAGCAGCCAAGACCAGGGGGCGCAAGAGACCCAGTACTTC. The whole variable domain, filled in from reference TRBV7-2 and TRBJ2-5, reads GAGVSQSPSNKVTEKGKDVELRCDPISGHTALYWYRQSLGQGLEFLIYFQGNSAPDKSGLPSDRFSAERTGGSVSTLTIQRTQQEDSAVYLCASSQDQGAQETQYFGPGTRLLVL.

This clonotype was counted many times. The chain links TRBV12-3 or TRBV12-4 to TRBJ2-1; 9 bases map to TRBD2. V was clipped by 8 bases and J by 6 bases; unmatched bases: 5. This CDR3 has 13 amino acids. CDR3: CASDSGSFNEQFF. In DNA form, the CDR3 reads TGTGCCAGCGATAGCGGGAGTTTCAATGAGCAGTTCTTC.

The CDR3: CASSFAQGLVFF. The DNA of the CDR3 is TGCGCCAGCAGCTTCGCACAGGGGTTAGTTTTCTTT. J is TRBJ1-1 and V is TRBV5-1, with 7 bases fitting TRBD1. Trimming cost V 2 bases and J 13 bases; bases outside gene matches: 8. The germline V gene has CDR1 SGHRS and CDR2 YFSETQ. The CDR3 consists of 12 residues.

This clonotype was seen a handful of times. A read error is possible here, since a much larger clone lies one base away. The chain employs TRBV5-6 and TRBJ2-7; 9 bases align to TRBD2. Germline loops: CDR1 SGHDT, CDR2 YYEEEE. V was pared by 5 bases and J by 5 bases, with 8 bases of the junction left unmatched. The CDR3 totals 14 residues. The CDR3 nucleotides are TGTGCCAGCAGGGTAGCGGGAGCGCCGAACGAGCAGTACTTC. This codes for CASRVAGAPNEQYF.

This clonotype was seen a few times. A clone one base away is much larger, so this may be a read error. J is TRBJ2-6 and V is TRBV9; D gene ambiguous. The germline gives CDR1 SGDLS, CDR2 YYNGEE. This CDR3 is 19 amino acids long. The CDR3 region has the DNA TGTGCCAGCAGCGAACGAACGCATGTGGACGGCTCTGCGGCCAACGTCCTGACTTTC. It encodes CASSERTHVDGSAANVLTF.

There are many counts of this clonotype. The V and J genes are TRBV4-1 and TRBJ2-3, with 10 bases aligning to TRBD2. J was trimmed by 4 bases and V by 3 bases; bases with no gene match: 7. Germline V gives CDR1 MGHRA, CDR2 YSYEKL. This CDR3 has 16 amino acids. In DNA, the CDR3 is TGCGCCAGCAGCCAGGGGACAGCGGGGGGGCCAGATACGCAGTATTTT. This encodes CASSQGTAGGPDTQYF.

In this sample, this clonotype turned up many times. This chain connects TRBV6-5 to TRBJ1-5, with 9 bases lining up with TRBD1. V lost 4 bases, J lost 6 bases, and 4 bases stayed unmatched. The CDR3 is made up of 14 amino acids. Germline V gene sequence: CDR1 MNHEY, CDR2 SVGAGI. The CDR3 protein is CASSLTGGGQPQHF. DNA for the CDR3: TGTGCCAGCAGTTTAACAGGGGGCGGTCAGCCCCAGCATTTT.

A word on this clonotype: Likely a read error: the CDR3 ends without its conserved phenylalanine or tryptophan. The chain combines TRBV11-2 with TRBJ1-5, with D possibly TRBD1 on 6 matching bases. The CDR3 totals 15 residues. CDR1 is SGHAT, CDR2 FQNNGV, per germline. CDR3 nucleotide sequence: TGTGCCAGCAGCTTAGGGGGGCGCAGCAGTCAGCCCCAGCATCTT. Its translation: CASSLGGRSSQPQHL.

The chain combines TRBV10-1 with TRBJ1-2; D gene ambiguous. CDR3 size: 18 residues. Per the germline V gene, CDR1 is WNHNN and CDR2 is SYGVQD (reference sequence). The germline V and J ends were trimmed by 6 bases and 0 bases, with 23 bases remaining between them. The CDR3 DNA is TGCGCCAGCAGCTCGATCTCTATATTCTTATGTGCTAACTATGGCTACACCTTC. It is translated as CASSSISIFLCANYGYTF.

The sample holds one count of this clonotype. The chain carries TRBV12-3 or TRBV12-4 and TRBJ2-5, with D perhaps TRBD1 or TRBD2 (5 bases each). V dropped 3 bases and J dropped 7 bases, with 21 bases sitting between them. The CDR3 is made up of 16 amino acids. For the CDR3, the DNA is TGTGCCAGCAGTTTGGCAGTGAGGGACCGGGTCGGGACCCAGTACTTC. It encodes CASSLAVRDRVGTQYF.

In its sample, this clonotype was seen many times. The chain joins TRBV5-1 to TRBJ1-2; D is unresolved. V lost 0 bases to trimming and J lost 4 bases, with 16 bases between them. Germline V gives CDR1 SGHRS, CDR2 YFSETQ. The CDR3 is 16 residues long. CDR3 sequence reads: CASSLAGDAGRYGYTF. The CDR3 DNA is TGCGCCAGCAGCTTGGCCGGCGACGCAGGCCGCTATGGCTACACCTTC. The full variable domain, its missing parts supplied by reference TRBV5-1 and TRBJ1-2, is KAGVTQTPRYLIKTRGQQVTLSCSPISGHRSVSWYQQTPGQGLQFLFEYFSETQRNKGNFPGRFSGRQFSNSRSEMNVSTLELGDSALYLCASSLAGDAGRYGYTFGSGTRLTVV.

This clonotype has ten or more counts. V and J are TRBV6-6 and TRBJ2-7; D gene ambiguous. Germline V gene lookup returns CDR1 MNHNY and CDR2 SVGAGI (reference sequence). This CDR3 is 13 amino acids long. With 9 bases removed from V and 11 bases from J, the gap between germline ends came to 23 bases. The CDR3 region has the DNA TGTGCCAGTAAATCAGAAGGACCACTTCTTAAGTACTTC. It yields the protein CASKSEGPLLKYF.

This clonotype showed up many times. The J gene is TRBJ1-3, the V gene TRBV6-6, with TRBD1 matching 7 bases. The CDR3 is 14 amino acids. Germline loops: CDR1 MNHNY, CDR2 SVGAGI (reference sequence). The ends lost 7 bases at V and 4 bases at J; junction bases unmatched: 7. CDR3 nucleotide sequence: TGTGCCAGCACTGGACAGGATTTCGGAAACACCATATATTTT. It translates to CASTGQDFGNTIYF.

This rearrangement joins TRBV24-1 to TRBJ2-3; TRBD2 agrees at 10 bases. This CDR3 contains 17 residues. V trimming: 4 bases; J trimming: 3 bases; junction bases outside the gene matches: 9. CDR1 and CDR2 (germline): KGHDR, SFDVKD. The CDR3 here is CATSDYLAGDGTDTQYF. The CDR3 bases are TGTGCCACCAGTGACTACCTAGCGGGAGATGGGACAGATACGCAGTATTTT.

Note on this clonotype: A read error may explain this, as a much larger clone is one base away. The CDR3 bases are TGTGCCAGCAGTTTTGGGATAGAGGTGATGGGATATGGCTACACCTTC. It codes for CASSFGIEVMGYGYTF. The V call is TRBV12-3 or TRBV12-4, the J call TRBJ1-2; D not resolved. This CDR3 comprises 16 residues. V shed 3 bases and J shed 5 bases, with 19 bases lying between them.

This clonotype occurred a few times. A read error is possible here, since a much larger clone lies one base away. The rearrangement links TRBV5-6 to TRBJ2-2, with D perhaps matching TRBD1 (5 bases). The V end was cut by 4 bases, the J end by 4 bases, with 11 bases between. This CDR3 has 14 amino acids. In germline, CDR1 is SGHDT, CDR2 YYEEEE. In nucleotides, the CDR3 is TGTGCCAGCAGCCGAACAGGAGCCACCGGGGAGCTGTTTTTT. It codes for CASSRTGATGELFF.

The chain employs TRBV13 and TRBJ1-4; no firm D call. V dropped 5 bases and J dropped 5 bases, with 15 bases sitting between them. Germline CDR1 is PRHDT and CDR2 is FYEKMQ (reference sequence). The CDR3 covers 15 residues. The CDR3 DNA is TGTGCCAGCAGCGTAAGCGGAACCTACAATGAAAAACTGTTTTTT. Protein sequence: CASSVSGTYNEKLFF.

This clonotype came up many times. The genes are TRBV7-2 and TRBJ2-7; 13 bases fit TRBD2. Germline V gene data show CDR1 as SGHTA and CDR2 as FQGNSA. Trimming at V came to 3 bases and at J to 2 bases, leaving 7 bases not matched to a gene. This CDR3 contains 17 residues. The CDR3 is CASSFAGLAGDPYEQYF. In nucleotides, the CDR3 is TGTGCCAGCAGCTTCGCTGGACTAGCGGGAGACCCCTACGAGCAGTACTTC.

This clonotype was counted many times. This chain joins TRBV7-2 and TRBJ2-5; the D gene is possibly TRBD2 (6 bases). Germline V lookup: CDR1 SGHTA, CDR2 FQGNSA. CDR3 size: 14 residues. Trimming took off 0 bases at V and 2 bases at J, with 7 bases between the two ends. CDR3 sequence: CASSLAGSQETQYF. The CDR3 DNA reads as TGTGCCAGCAGCTTAGCCGGGAGTCAAGAGACCCAGTACTTC.